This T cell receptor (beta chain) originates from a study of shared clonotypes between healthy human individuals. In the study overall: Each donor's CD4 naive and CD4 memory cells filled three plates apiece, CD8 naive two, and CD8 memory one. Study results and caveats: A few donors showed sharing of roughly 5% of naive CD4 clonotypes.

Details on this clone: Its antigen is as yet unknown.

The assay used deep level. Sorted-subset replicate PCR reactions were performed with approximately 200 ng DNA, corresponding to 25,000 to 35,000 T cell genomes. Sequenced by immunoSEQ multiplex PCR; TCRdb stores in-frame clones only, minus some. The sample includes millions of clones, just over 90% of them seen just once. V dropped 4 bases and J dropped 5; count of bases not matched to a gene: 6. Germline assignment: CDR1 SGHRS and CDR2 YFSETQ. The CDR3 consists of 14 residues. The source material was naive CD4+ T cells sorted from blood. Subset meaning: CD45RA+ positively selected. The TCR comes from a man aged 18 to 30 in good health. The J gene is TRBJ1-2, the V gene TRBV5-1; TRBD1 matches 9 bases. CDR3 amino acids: CASSITGGGYGYTF. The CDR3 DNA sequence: TGCGCCAGCAGCATTACAGGGGGCGGGTATGGCTACACCTTC. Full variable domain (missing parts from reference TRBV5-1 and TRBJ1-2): KAGVTQTPRYLIKTRGQQVTLSCSPISGHRSVSWYQQTPGQGLQFLFEYFSETQRNKGNFPGRFSGRQFSNSRSEMNVSTLELGDSALYLCASSITGGGYGYTFGSGTRLTVV.